This TCR beta chain was documented in a study of human T cells and chemical hapten exposure. Across the study: Subjects had 2% DPC placed on roughly 2 cm by roughly 2 cm of upper inner arm skin for sensitization.

This clonotype showed up many times. CDR1 is LGHNA, CDR2 YSLEER, per germline. This CDR3 is built from 15 residues. V dropped 0 bases and J dropped 9 bases, with 15 bases sitting between them. Time point here: patch test 3, about 24 weeks after DPC sensitization. Documented treatment: therapeutic diphenylcyclopropenone sensitization with weekly scalp DPC. Using its own MiXCR run on the RACE reads, TCRdb lists one record per CDR3 protein. This table has about 120,000 distinct CDR3 sequences, about 11% appearing once. The TCR comes from a woman in her fifties or sixties with alopecia areata. Some clones in this sample may be carry-over from other donors' samples. This rearrangement joins TRBV4-3 to TRBJ2-4, with D maybe TRBD2 (7 bases). Sequences were derived from whole blood, sampled in connection with sensitization to the hapten diphenylcyclopropenone (DPC). The CDR3 DNA reads TGCGCCAGCAGCCAAGATAAGGGGGGGGTAGGCATTCAGTACTTC. Translated: CASSQDKGGVGIQYF.